This paragraph covers one T cell receptor beta chain sequence. This clonotype was observed a handful of times. What antigen it recognizes has not been identified. No quality values exist for individual bases; no much larger clone is one base distant. This sample was included in a study of T-cell reconstitution after alpha-beta-depleted transplantation in children (dated by TCRdb to between 2015 and 2016). Concerning the study at large: Using TCR repertoire profiling, the study followed T-cell immune reconstitution in a quantitative way in children after TCRalphabeta/CD19-depleted allogeneic hematopoietic cell transplantation. What the research found in general, with its limitations: In some patients, the high TCRbeta diversity seen at day 60 was put down to recipient T cells and intrathymic progenitors that had survived conditioning. About two months after transplant, the apparently early recovery of alphabetaT-cell counts reportedly depended on just several hundred clones that had expanded rapidly and came from non-depleted graft cells. Hyperexpanded clone frequencies declined over subsequent months; after one year, T-cell counts and TCRbeta diversity were mostly attributed to newly produced T cells.

The treatment or condition label, read with the paper, signifies: allogeneic hematopoietic cell transplantation with graft depleted of TCRalphabeta T cells and CD19 B cells. Transplant recipients were children who received TCRalphabeta/CD19-depleted allogeneic hematopoietic cell grafts. The library was generated by PCR. TCRdb names Illumina HiSeq 2500 as the instrument used. TCR library preparation used molecular barcoding, with unique molecular identifiers applied to normalize quantification of the TCRbeta repertoire. Clones were called with MiXCR by TCRdb after fastp trimmed the public reads at Q25, and only in-frame beta chains were retained. When rows share a CDR3 protein, they turn into one entry using the most common DNA and genes. The sample records about 280,000 distinct CDR3 sequences, 11% of which are singletons. The top ten clonotypes cover about 25% of the sample. Reading from cysteine to phenylalanine, the CDR3 counts 16 amino acids. The kept DNA is CDR3 alone, 48 bases in frame from the first base.

Recombination linked TRBV12-2 to TRBJ1-2. TRBV12-2 is classified as a pseudogene. The sequencing used peripheral blood, collected 180 days after TCRalphabeta/CD19-depleted stem cell transplant. This sequence was found in a male patient between 2 and 10 years old who had a stem cell transplant for chronic granulomatous disease, so the T cells may come from the graft donor. The DNA sequence is given as TGTGCAAGTCGCTCCGAGTTCGGCAACCACCTATTTGGCTACACCTTC. This encodes CASRSEFGNHLFGYTF.